A selection of T cell receptor beta chains follows, all from one sample in a study of T cell repertoires in cytomegalovirus infection. Their antigen targets remain unknown. Using its own MiXCR run on the reads, TCRdb lists one record per CDR3 protein. Of 700,000 to 950,000 distinct CDR3 sequences listed, roughly 33% are singletons. This specimen was cultured CD8+ T cells from PBMCs, taken from culture after CMV antigen stimulation. These receptors originate from a human donor in good health (CMV status not recorded). Some clones in this sample may be carry-over from other donors' samples. The CDR3 runs from the conserved cysteine through the conserved F or W. Fields, in order: D gene, V gene, J gene, CDR3 protein. D genes are given only for firm matches.

>-|TRBV12-3/TRBV12-4|TRBJ1-6
CASNSRGKNSPLHF
>-|TRBV20-1|TRBJ2-7
CSASRQYSYEQYF
>-|TRBV2|TRBJ2-1
CGLPEGGVYNEQFF
>TRBD2|TRBV4-1|TRBJ2-1
CASSPQGLPPGDEQFF
>-|TRBV3-1|TRBJ2-2
CASSQGATGELFF
>TRBD2|TRBV25-1|TRBJ2-5
CASSEWGGAQYF
>TRBD2|TRBV10-2|TRBJ2-2
CASSERGAYTGELFF
>TRBD1|TRBV4-1|TRBJ2-5
CASARDRGLETQYF
>TRBD1|TRBV27|TRBJ1-1
CASSWAWTGVPNTEAFF
>-|TRBV27|TRBJ1-1
CASRETGPTEAFF
>-|TRBV10-3|TRBJ2-1
CAISDPNRSENEQFF
>TRBD2|TRBV9|TRBJ2-2
CAGSVGLAGVTGVLFF
>TRBD1|TRBV7-2|TRBJ1-1
CASSWQGANTEAFF
>TRBD1|TRBV6-6|TRBJ1-4
CASSYLTSGTGGEKLFF
>-|TRBV19|TRBJ1-1
CASCYGGANTEAFF
>-|TRBV7-9|TRBJ1-4
CASSSGPGIEEKLIF
>-|TRBV7-3|TRBJ2-1
CASSSEGVEQFF
>TRBD1|TRBV7-6|TRBJ2-1
CASSSNRGRNEQFF
>-|TRBV24-1|TRBJ2-3
CATSDPRGDTQYF
>-|TRBV5-4|TRBJ1-5
CASSLAPGDGQPQHF